The entry below describes one T cell receptor beta chain. Adult Caucasians living in Nashville, Tennessee made up all of the donors. Measured with immunoSEQ multiplex PCR; TCRdb has only the in-frame clones, and not every one. The repertoire holds roughly 1 million clones, with around 74% as singletons. The V and J ends lost 1 base and 9 bases respectively, with 10 bases between them. The germline CDR1 and CDR2 sequences are SGHAT and FQNNGV. This CDR3 comprises 14 residues. The record originates from a study of shared clonotypes between healthy human individuals. The sequencing input was memory CD4+ T cells sorted from blood. The subset here: CD45RA-negative fraction. V and J are TRBV11-2 and TRBJ1-6, with a weak D call TRBD1 (5 bases). The receptor's source is a young man in good health. CDR3 sequence reads: CASSLVGQGSPLHF. Here the CDR3 DNA reads TGTGCCAGCAGCTTAGTGGGCCAGGGTTCACCCCTCCACTTT. The full variable domain, with the rest looked up from reference TRBV11-2 and TRBJ1-6, is EAGVAQSPRYKIIEKRQSVAFWCNPISGHATLYWYQQILGQGPKLLIQFQNNGVVDDSQLPKDRFSAERLKGVDSTLKIQPAKLEDSAVYLCASSLVGQGSPLHFGNGTRLTVT.